Described below is a single T cell receptor (beta chain) sequence and its context. No cognate antigen has been identified for it. There are no base qualities to consult, and no much larger clone falls within one base. The data were taken from a study of vaccination and CD4 T cells after COVID-19 (dated by TCRdb to between 2021 and 2024). About the full investigation: The convalescent cohort included six males and four females, with two Hispanic individuals, seven Caucasians, two Asians and one multiracial person. Two doses of either the Pfizer-BioNTech BNT162b2 vaccine (n=8) or the Moderna mRNA-1273 vaccine (n=2) were administered to participants. Post-COVID blood samples were collected from convalescent patients a median of around 100 days after diagnosis, with a range of roughly 30 to 170 days. Post-vaccine blood samples were taken a median of about 77 days after the second vaccine dose, with a range of about 13 to 250 days. The cultures were stimulated with overlapping spike peptide pools from SARS-CoV-2 and from the common cold coronaviruses HCoV-NL63, HCoV-OC43 and HCoV-229E. In control cultures, a CEFX viral epitope pool was used as positive control, an HIV-1 Nef peptide pool was used as negative control, or no peptide was added. In around 10 COVID-19 convalescent patients and 4 infection-naive healthy vaccine recipients, researchers compared the spike-specific CD4+ TCR repertoire from before mRNA vaccination with the repertoire from after. In an earlier paper using these donors, memory CD4+ T cell crossreactivity between SARS-CoV-2 and common cold coronavirus spike proteins was assessed at the TCR clonotype level. Results and caveats for the whole study, not just this receptor: In convalescent patients, a median 86.3% of post-vaccine SARS-CoV-2-reactive clones were detected only after vaccination, suggesting vaccine-specific priming. An increase in the median number of SARS-CoV-2-reactive clonotypes from 21 after infection to 35 to 40 after vaccination was observed, but the change was not found to be significant. Only a relatively small number of convalescent patients were included in the study, and early timepoints following natural infection were not analyzed. In convalescent patients, nearly all vaccine-specific clones (304 of 307) were found to be mono-reactive for SARS-CoV-2 spike rather than cross-reactive with common cold coronaviruses.

The library was generated by PCR. At the Johns Hopkins FTIC core, DNA from the cultured CD4+ T cells underwent TCR sequencing with the Oncomine TCR Beta short-read assay. The QIAamp micro DNA kit was used to extract genomic DNA from the cultured CD4+ T cells. Oncomine TCR Beta libraries made from cultured CD4+ T cells were pooled using unique dual indexes and sequenced on an Illumina iSeq 100. Per the original workflow: Non-productive sequences were removed, and CDR3s that did not start with C, did not end with F or W, or were shorter than 7 amino acids were discarded. Antigen-specific clonotypes were identified using the MANAFEST web application through comparison of peptide-stimulated wells with reference and other culture wells. To be called positive, a clone needed an FDR below 0.05, an odds ratio above 5, and a productive frequency above 0.1% in at least two of three replicate wells. A clonotype counted as cross-reactive if it showed significant expansion both in the SARS-CoV-2 spike wells and in at least one common cold coronavirus spike condition. Similarity between CDR3 sequences was evaluated in R version 3.6.1 using Levenshtein distances (stringdist) and unrooted phylogenetic trees (ape). The raw public data were reprocessed by TCRdb itself: fastp quality trimming at Q25, MiXCR clonotype calling, in-frame beta chains only. One record per CDR3 amino acid sequence lists the most common genes and DNA. What appears here as the V and J calls and clone size reflects TCRdb's work, not the paper's. This sample holds some 7,000 distinct CDR3 sequences; about 29% were observed only once. The ten biggest clones cover 33% of the sample.

This specimen's treatment or condition label, per the study, means: roughly 10-day PBMC culture with coronavirus spike peptide pools or control peptides (ViraFEST assay). CD4+ T cells from unexposed donors were collected before the COVID-19 pandemic (2011-2018). The ViraFEST assay was used in the study, in which antigen-specific T cells were expanded with peptide pools and expanded clonotypes were subsequently identified by TCR sequencing. Over 1.5 million PBMCs per well were cultured in IMDM with approximately 5.2% human AB serum and approximately 9.1 IU/ml IL-2, plus 10 ug/ml peptide pools. On days 3 and 7, half of the culture medium was replaced with fresh IL-2-containing medium. After 10 days of culture, CD4+ T cells were isolated by negative selection using the EasySep CD4+ T cell isolation kit. As cell number allowed, CD4+ T cells from unexposed donors were tested for reactivity to SARS-CoV-2 S and N and to four common cold coronavirus spike pools. Ficoll-Paque Plus gradient centrifugation was used to isolate PBMCs from whole blood, and the isolated PBMCs were then either used fresh or cryopreserved at -140C. Culture conditions were generally each tested in triplicate wells. The leukapheresis product for the unexposed donors was obtained through commercial purchase.

From a lookup of the germline V gene, CDR1 and CDR2 are MNHNS and SASEGT. V and J lose 2 bases and 8 bases, and a span of 6 bases separates them. From its cysteine to its phenylalanine, the CDR3 spans 12 amino acids. Here the CDR3 DNA is all that survives: 36 bases in frame from base 1. The chain is made from TRBV6-1 and TRBJ1-4; the D gene assignment is ambiguous. The specimen was CD4+ T cells from blood, cultured in vitro. This TCR derives from a human donor in good health. The sequence in DNA is TGTGCCAGCAGTGAATATAGCGAAAAACTGTTTTTT. Protein translation: CASSEYSEKLFF.